This T cell receptor (beta chain) was sequenced for a study of graft-versus-host responses after intestinal transplantation. This CDR3 is 16 amino acids long. CDR1 is SSHAT, CDR2 FNYEAQ, per germline (reference sequence). The J segment lost 4 bases and the V segment lost 2 bases, leaving 5 bases of the junction unmatched. The data were produced by immunoSEQ multiplex PCR, yet TCRdb's version contains in-frame clones alone and is incomplete. The repertoire has about 39,000 clones, around 96% of them found once; the top ten carry around 0.22%. A remark on this clone: Its antigen is not identified.

The starting material was unstimulated CD8+ T cells sorted from spleen or lymph node cells, obtained before transplant. The chain is built from TRBV7-7 and TRBJ2-5; 12 positions agree with TRBD2. The source is a human donor who was the organ donor for an intestinal transplant. The DNA of the CDR3 is TGTGCCAGCAGCTTACGGGCTAGCGGGGGGGCAGAGACCCAGTACTTC. Its protein is CASSLRASGGAETQYF. Looking up the rest from reference TRBV7-7 and TRBJ2-5 gives the full variable domain: GAGVSQSPRYKVTKRGQDVTLRCDPISSHATLYWYQQALGQGPEFLTYFNYEAQPDKSGLPSDRFSAERPEGSISTLTIQRTEQRDSAMYRCASSLRASGGAETQYFGPGTRLLVL.